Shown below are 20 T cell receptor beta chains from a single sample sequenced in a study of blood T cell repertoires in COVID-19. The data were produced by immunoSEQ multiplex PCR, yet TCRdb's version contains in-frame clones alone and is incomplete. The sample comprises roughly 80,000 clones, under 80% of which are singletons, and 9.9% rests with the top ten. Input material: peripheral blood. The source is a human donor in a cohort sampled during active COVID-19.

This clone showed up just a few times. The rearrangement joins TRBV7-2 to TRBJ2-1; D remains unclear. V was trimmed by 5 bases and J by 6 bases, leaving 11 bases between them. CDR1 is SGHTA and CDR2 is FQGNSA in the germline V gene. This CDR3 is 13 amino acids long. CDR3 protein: CASSPFIFNEQFF. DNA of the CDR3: TGTGCCAGCAGCCCCTTTATATTCAATGAGCAGTTCTTC.

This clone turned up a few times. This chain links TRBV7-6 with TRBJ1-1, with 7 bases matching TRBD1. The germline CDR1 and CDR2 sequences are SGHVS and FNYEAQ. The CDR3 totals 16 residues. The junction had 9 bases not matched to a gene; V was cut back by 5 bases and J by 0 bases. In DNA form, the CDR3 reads TGTGCCAGCAGCCTCAGGGGACAGAGGATGAACACTGAAGCTTTCTTT. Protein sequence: CASSLRGQRMNTEAFF.

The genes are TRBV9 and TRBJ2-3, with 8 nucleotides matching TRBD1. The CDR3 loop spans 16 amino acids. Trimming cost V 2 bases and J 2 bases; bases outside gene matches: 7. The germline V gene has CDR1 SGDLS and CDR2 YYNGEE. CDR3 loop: CASSVGDRRITDTQYF. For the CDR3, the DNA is TGTGCCAGCAGCGTGGGGGACAGGCGAATCACAGATACGCAGTATTTT.

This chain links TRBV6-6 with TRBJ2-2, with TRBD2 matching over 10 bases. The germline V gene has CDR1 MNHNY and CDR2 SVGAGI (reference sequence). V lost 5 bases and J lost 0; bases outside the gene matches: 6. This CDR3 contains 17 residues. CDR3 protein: CASSLHSGGSNTGELFF. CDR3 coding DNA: TGTGCCAGCAGTCTCCATAGCGGGGGGTCGAACACCGGGGAGCTGTTTTTT.

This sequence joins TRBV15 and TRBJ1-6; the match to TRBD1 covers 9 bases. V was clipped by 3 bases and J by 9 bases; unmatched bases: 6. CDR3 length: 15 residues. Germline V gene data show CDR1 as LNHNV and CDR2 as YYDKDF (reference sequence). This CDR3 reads CATSRAGTGFSPLHF. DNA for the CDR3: TGTGCCACCAGCAGGGCCGGGACAGGGTTTTCACCCCTCCACTTT.

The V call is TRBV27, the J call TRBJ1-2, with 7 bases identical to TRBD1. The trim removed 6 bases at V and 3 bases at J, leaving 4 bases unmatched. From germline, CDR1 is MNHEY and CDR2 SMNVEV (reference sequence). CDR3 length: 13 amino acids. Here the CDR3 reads CASSSGTDYGYTF. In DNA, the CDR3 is TGTGCCAGCAGCTCCGGGACAGACTATGGCTACACCTTC.

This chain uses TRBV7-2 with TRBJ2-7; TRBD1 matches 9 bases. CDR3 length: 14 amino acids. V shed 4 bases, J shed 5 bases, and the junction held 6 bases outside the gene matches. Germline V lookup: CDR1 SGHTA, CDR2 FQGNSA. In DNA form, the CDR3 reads TGTGCCAGCAGCTGGAGGGACAGGGCGGACGAGCAGTACTTC. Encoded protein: CASSWRDRADEQYF.

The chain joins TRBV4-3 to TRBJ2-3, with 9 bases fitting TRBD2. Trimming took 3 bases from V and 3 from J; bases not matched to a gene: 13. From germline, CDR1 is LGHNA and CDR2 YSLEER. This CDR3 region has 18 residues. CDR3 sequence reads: CASSHPRPSGGLTDTQYF. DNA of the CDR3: TGCGCCAGCAGCCACCCTCGACCCAGCGGGGGGCTTACAGATACGCAGTATTTT.

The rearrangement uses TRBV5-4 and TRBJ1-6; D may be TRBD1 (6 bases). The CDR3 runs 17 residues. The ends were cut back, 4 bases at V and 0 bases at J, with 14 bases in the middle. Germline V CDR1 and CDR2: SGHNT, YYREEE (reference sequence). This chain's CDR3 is CASSPGQRSSYNSPLHF. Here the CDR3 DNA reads TGTGCCAGCAGCCCCGGACAGAGAAGCTCCTATAATTCACCCCTCCACTTT.

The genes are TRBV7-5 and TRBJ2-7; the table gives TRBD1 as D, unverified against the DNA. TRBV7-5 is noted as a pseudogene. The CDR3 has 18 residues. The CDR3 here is CARSRQFSPPGAAYEQYF. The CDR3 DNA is TGTGCCAGAAGCCGACAATTTAGCCCTCCAGGGGCAGCCTACGAGCAGTACTTC.

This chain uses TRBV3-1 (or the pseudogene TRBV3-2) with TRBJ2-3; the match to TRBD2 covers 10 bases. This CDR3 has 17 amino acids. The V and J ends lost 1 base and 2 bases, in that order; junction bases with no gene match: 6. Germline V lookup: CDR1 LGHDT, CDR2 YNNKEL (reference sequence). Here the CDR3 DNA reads TGTGCCAGCAGCCAAGGGCTTAGCGGGGGGTTCACAGATACGCAGTATTTT. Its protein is CASSQGLSGGFTDTQYF.

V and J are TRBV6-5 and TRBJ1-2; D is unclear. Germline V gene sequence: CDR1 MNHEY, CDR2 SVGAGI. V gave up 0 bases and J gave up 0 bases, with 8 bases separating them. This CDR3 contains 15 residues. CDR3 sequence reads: CASSYSYSANYGYTF. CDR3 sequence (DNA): TGTGCCAGCAGTTACTCGTATTCGGCTAACTATGGCTACACCTTC.

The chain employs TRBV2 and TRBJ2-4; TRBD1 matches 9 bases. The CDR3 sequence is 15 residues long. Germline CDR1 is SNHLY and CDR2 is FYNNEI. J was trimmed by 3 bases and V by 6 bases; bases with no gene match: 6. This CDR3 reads CASRYRGRGKNIQYF. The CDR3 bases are TGTGCCAGCAGGTACAGGGGGCGCGGCAAAAACATTCAGTACTTC.

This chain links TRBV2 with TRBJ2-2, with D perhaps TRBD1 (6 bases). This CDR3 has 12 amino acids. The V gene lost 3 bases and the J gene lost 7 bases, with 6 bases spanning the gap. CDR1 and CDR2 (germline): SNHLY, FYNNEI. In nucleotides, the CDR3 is TGTGCCAGCAGTGACAGGGGCGGGGAGCTGTTTTTT. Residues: CASSDRGGELFF.

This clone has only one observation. CDR3 residues: CASSSGAQGRGQYF. The CDR3 DNA reads as TGTGCCAGCAGTTCAGGTGCTCAGGGGCGTGGGCAGTACTTC. V is TRBV28 and J is TRBJ2-7, with D possibly matching TRBD1 (6 bases). This CDR3 comprises 14 residues. V was trimmed by 4 bases and J by 9 bases, leaving 19 bases between them. From germline, CDR1 is MDHEN and CDR2 SYDVKM.

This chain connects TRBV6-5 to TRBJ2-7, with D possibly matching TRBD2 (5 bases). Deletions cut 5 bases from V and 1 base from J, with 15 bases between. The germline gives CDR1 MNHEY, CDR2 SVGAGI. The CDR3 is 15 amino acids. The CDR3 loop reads CASSRPGLKSYEQYF. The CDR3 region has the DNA TGTGCCAGCAGTCGTCCCGGACTCAAATCCTACGAGCAGTACTTC.

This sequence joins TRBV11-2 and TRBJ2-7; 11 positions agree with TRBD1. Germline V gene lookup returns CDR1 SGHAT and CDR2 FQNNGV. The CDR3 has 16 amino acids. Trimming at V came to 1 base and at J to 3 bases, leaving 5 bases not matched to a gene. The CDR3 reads CASSLGTGGLGYEQYF. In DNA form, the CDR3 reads TGTGCCAGCAGCTTAGGGACAGGGGGCCTGGGCTACGAGCAGTACTTC. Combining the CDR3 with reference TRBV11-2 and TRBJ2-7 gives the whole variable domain EAGVAQSPRYKIIEKRQSVAFWCNPISGHATLYWYQQILGQGPKLLIQFQNNGVVDDSQLPKDRFSAERLKGVDSTLKIQPAKLEDSAVYLCASSLGTGGLGYEQYFGPGTRLTVT.

CDR3 DNA: TGCGCCAGCAGCTTGGAATTAAACACCGGGGAGCTGTTTTTT. Protein: CASSLELNTGELFF. The chain couples TRBV5-1 to TRBJ2-2; no clear D gene. Per germline, CDR1 SGHRS and CDR2 YFSETQ. The V gene lost 0 bases and the J gene lost 2 bases, with 5 bases spanning the gap. CDR3 length equals 14 residues.

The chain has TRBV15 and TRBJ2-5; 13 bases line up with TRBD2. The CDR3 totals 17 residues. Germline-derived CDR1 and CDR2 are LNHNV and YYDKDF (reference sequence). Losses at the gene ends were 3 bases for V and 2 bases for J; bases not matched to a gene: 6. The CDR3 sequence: CATSSPRTSGGQETQYF. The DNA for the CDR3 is TGTGCCACCAGCAGCCCAAGGACTAGCGGGGGACAAGAGACCCAGTACTTC.

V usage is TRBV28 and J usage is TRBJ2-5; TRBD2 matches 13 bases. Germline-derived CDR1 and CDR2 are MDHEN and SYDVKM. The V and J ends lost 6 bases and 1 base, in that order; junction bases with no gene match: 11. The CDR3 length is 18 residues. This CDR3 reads CASSRPGTSGALQETQYF. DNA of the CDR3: TGTGCCAGCAGCCGCCCAGGGACTAGCGGGGCCCTCCAAGAGACCCAGTACTTC. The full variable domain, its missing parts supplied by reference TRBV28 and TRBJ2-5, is DVKVTQSSRYLVKRTGEKVFLECVQDMDHENMFWYRQDPGLGLRLIYFSYDVKMKEKGDIPEGYSVSREKKERFSLILESASTNQTSMYLCASSRPGTSGALQETQYFGPGTRLLVL.